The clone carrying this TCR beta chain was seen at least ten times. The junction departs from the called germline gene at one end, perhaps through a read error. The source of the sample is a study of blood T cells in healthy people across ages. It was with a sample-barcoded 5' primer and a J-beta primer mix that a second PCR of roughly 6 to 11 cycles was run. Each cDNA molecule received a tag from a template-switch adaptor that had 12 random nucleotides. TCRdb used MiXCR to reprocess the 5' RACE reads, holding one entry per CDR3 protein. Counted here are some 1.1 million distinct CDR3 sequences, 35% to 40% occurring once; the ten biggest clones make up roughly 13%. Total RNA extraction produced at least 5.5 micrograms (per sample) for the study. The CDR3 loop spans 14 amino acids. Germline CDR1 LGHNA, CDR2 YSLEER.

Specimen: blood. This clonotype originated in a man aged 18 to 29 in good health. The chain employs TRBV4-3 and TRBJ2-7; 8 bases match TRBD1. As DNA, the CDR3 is TGTGCCAGCAGCCAAGACAGGGGACCCTACGAGCAGTACTTC. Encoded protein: CASSQDRGPYEQYF.